Detailed here is one TCR beta chain. Its cognate antigen is unknown. 13 Jbeta primers and 60 Vbeta primers were used for the PCR. Per the original data handling: Per a later analysis, the number of unique TCR beta chains was roughly 87 million, of which 10 million to 11 million were shared. Libraries were prepared by immunoSEQ multiplex PCR; TCRdb keeps only in-frame clonotypes and omits some of them. V, J and clone size derive from that table, while D and trimming were established from the DNA sequence. The table includes 150,000 to 200,000 clones, more than 60% detected once. This record belongs to a study of cytomegalovirus exposure and HLA in healthy donors. Looking at the study overall: As an earlier analysis found, 150 million to 200 million T cells yielded approximately 110 million unique TCR beta sequences.

Regarding the study as a whole: TCR beta sequences numbering around 15,000 were associated with HLA alleles at 0.05 false discovery rate in a later analysis.

In germline, CDR1 is SGHTS, CDR2 YDEGEE. This CDR3 is 14 amino acids long. With 1 base clipped from V and 8 bases from J, the junction kept 4 bases outside the gene matches. The material sequenced was PBMCs. This TCR was sampled from a woman between 40 and 55 years old in good health and CMV-seropositive. This sequence joins TRBV5-8 and TRBJ2-1; the match to TRBD1 covers 9 bases. The CDR3 region has the DNA TGTGCCAGCAGCTTGTACAGGGGGCTGGATGAGCAGTTCTTC. Amino acid sequence: CASSLYRGLDEQFF.